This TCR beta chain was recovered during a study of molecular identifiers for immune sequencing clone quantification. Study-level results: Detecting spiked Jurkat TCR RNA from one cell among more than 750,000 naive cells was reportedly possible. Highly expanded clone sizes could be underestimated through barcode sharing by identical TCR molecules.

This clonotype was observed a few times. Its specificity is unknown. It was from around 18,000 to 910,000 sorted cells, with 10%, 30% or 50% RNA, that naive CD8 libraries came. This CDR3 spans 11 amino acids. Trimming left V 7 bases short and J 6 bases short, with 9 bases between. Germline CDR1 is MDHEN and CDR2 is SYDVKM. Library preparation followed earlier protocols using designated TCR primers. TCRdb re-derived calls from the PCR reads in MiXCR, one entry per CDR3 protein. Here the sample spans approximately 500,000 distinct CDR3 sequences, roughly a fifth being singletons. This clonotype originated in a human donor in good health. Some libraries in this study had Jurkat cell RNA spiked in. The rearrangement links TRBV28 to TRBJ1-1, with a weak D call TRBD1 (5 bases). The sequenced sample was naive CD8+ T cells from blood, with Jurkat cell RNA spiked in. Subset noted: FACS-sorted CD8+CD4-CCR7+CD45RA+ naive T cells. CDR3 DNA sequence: TGTGCCAGCAAAACAGGCTCTGAAGCTTTCTTT. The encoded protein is CASKTGSEAFF.